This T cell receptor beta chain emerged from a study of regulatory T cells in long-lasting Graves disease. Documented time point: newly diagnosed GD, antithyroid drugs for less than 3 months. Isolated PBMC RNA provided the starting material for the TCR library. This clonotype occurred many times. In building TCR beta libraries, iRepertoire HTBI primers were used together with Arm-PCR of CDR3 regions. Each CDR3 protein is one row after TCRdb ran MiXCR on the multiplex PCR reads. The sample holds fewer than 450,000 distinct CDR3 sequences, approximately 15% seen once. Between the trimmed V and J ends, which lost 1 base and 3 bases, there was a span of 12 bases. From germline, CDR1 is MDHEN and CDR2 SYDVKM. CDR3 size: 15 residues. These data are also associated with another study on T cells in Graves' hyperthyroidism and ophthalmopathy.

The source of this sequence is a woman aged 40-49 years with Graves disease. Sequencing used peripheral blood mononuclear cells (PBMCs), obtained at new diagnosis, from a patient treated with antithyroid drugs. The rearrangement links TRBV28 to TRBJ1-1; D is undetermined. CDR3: CASSLSGSPHTEAFF. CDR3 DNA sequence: TGTGCCAGCAGTTTATCGGGGAGTCCCCACACTGAAGCTTTCTTT. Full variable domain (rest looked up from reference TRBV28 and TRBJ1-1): DVKVTQSSRYLVKRTGEKVFLECVQDMDHENMFWYRQDPGLGLRLIYFSYDVKMKEKGDIPEGYSVSREKKERFSLILESASTNQTSMYLCASSLSGSPHTEAFFGQGTRLTVV.